The clone carrying this T cell receptor (beta chain) was seen more than once but under ten times. Some clones are missing from TCRdb's copy, which holds only in-frame ones; the method was immunoSEQ multiplex PCR. Of about 100,000 clones listed, 80% are singletons. The data are from a study of blood T cell repertoires in COVID-19. V lost 3 bases to trimming and J lost 9 bases; unmatched junction nucleotides: 8. Germline V gene sequence: CDR1 SGHTA, CDR2 FQGNSA. The length of the CDR3 is 15 residues. The sample was peripheral blood. The rearrangement links TRBV7-2 to TRBJ1-6; 7 nucleotides agree with TRBD1. The sequence came from an older man with acute or convalescent COVID-19. Here the CDR3 DNA reads TGTGCCAGCAGCTTTTCGACAGGGTCAGGTTCACCCCTCCACTTT. Protein: CASSFSTGSGSPLHF. The whole variable domain, remainder taken from reference TRBV7-2 and TRBJ1-6, is GAGVSQSPSNKVTEKGKDVELRCDPISGHTALYWYRQSLGQGLEFLIYFQGNSAPDKSGLPSDRFSAERTGGSVSTLTIQRTQQEDSAVYLCASSFSTGSGSPLHFGNGTRLTVT.